This is a list of T cell receptor beta chains from one sample in a study of blood T cell repertoires in COVID-19. Profiling relied on immunoSEQ multiplex PCR, and the TCRdb table lists in-frame clones only, not all of them. In the table there are 200,000 to 300,000 clones, around 89% of which are singletons. Sequences were obtained from peripheral blood. These receptors were taken from a man aged 55-75 years who had recovered from COVID-19. Both conserved end residues are part of each CDR3. A D gene is named only where the DNA matches it firmly. The listing skips clone size in some rows; elsewhere it reads once, few, many or a size class.

cdr3_nt	cdr3_aa	v_call	clone_size	j_call	d_call
TGCGCCAGCAGCCCGGGGGGCCTCGGTGAGCAGTTCTTC	CASSPGGLGEQFF	TRBV4-1	once	TRBJ2-1	-
TGTGCCACCAGCACCCACAGTTCCTCCTACGAGCAGTACTTC	CATSTHSSSYEQYF	TRBV15	-	TRBJ2-7	-
TGTGCCAGTAGTATCTATGGGGGGAAGGCCTACGAGCAGTACTTC	CASSIYGGKAYEQYF	TRBV19	-	TRBJ2-7	-
TGTGCCAGTAGTATTTCGACAGGGGGCTTCATTCAGCCCCAGCATTTT	CASSISTGGFIQPQHF	TRBV19	-	TRBJ1-5	TRBD1
TGTGCCAGCAGTGACTCTAGCGGGGGTACCTACAATGAGCAGTTCTTC	CASSDSSGGTYNEQFF	TRBV6-4	-	TRBJ2-1	TRBD2
TGTGCCAGCAGCCCCCGACAGGGGTTGGTCCACGGCTACACCTTC	CASSPRQGLVHGYTF	TRBV5-4	-	TRBJ1-2	TRBD1
TGTGCCAGCGTGACAGATAGCAATCAGCCCCAGCATTTT	CASVTDSNQPQHF	TRBV6-5	-	TRBJ1-5	-
TGTGCCAGCAGCAAAGGACAGGGGTATAGCACAGATACGCAGTATTTT	CASSKGQGYSTDTQYF	TRBV7-2	-	TRBJ2-3	TRBD1
TGTGCCAGCACCCCTGGGCGGACAGAAGACGCAACTAATGAAAAACTGTTTTTT	CASTPGRTEDATNEKLFF	TRBV11-2	-	TRBJ1-4	-
TGTGCCAGCAGTTACGGCGGCAGGGGGCATGGGCAGCCCCAGCATTTT	CASSYGGRGHGQPQHF	TRBV6-5	-	TRBJ1-5	TRBD1
TGTGCCAGCAGCACGGACAGGAACAATGAGCAGTTCTTC	CASSTDRNNEQFF	TRBV7-3	-	TRBJ2-1	TRBD1
TGTGCCAGCAGCTTGGGATCCGGGAGGTATAATTCACCCCTCCACTTT	CASSLGSGRYNSPLHF	TRBV5-4	few	TRBJ1-6	-
TGTGCCAGCAGCCTACCAATAGTATCAGGCTACACCTTC	CASSLPIVSGYTF	TRBV11-2	-	TRBJ1-2	-
TGTGCCAGCAGTCGTGACAGCAAAAACATTCAGTACTTC	CASSRDSKNIQYF	TRBV28	-	TRBJ2-4	-
TGTGCCAGCAGTTACGCAGGGAACAATCAGCCCCAGCATTTT	CASSYAGNNQPQHF	TRBV6-6	-	TRBJ1-5	-
TGTGCCAGTAGTATACGGGTGGGACAGGGCATCCACGAGCAGTACTTC	CASSIRVGQGIHEQYF	TRBV19	-	TRBJ2-7	TRBD1
TGTGCCCACGCAGGGGGCGCAAACACTGAAGCTTTCTTT	CAHAGGANTEAFF	TRBV6-5	-	TRBJ1-1	TRBD1
TGTGCCAGCAGTTACTCCTTCAGGGGGGCTGGCGGGGAGCTGTTTTTT	CASSYSFRGAGGELFF	TRBV6-5	-	TRBJ2-2	-
TGTGCCAGCAGCTGGCAGGGGGCCTATAATGAAAAACTGTTTTTT	CASSWQGAYNEKLFF	TRBV5-5	-	TRBJ1-4	TRBD1
TGTGCCAGCAGTGGGGGAGGGGAAGATTCACCCCTCCACTTT	CASSGGGEDSPLHF	TRBV2	-	TRBJ1-6	-